This entry describes one T cell receptor beta chain. Its binding antigen is unknown. The data derive from a study of cytomegalovirus exposure and HLA in healthy donors (dated by TCRdb to 2016 to 2017). Notes on the research overall: An earlier analysis of roughly 500 of the donors reported under 300 Gb of sequence data and 90 million to 120 million unique TCR beta sequences obtained from some 200 million T cells. An early release that covered about 640 HLA-typed donors contained approximately 300 gigabases of sequencing data and around 80 million unique TCR sequences. Among the roughly 390 genotyped donors, roughly 80% belonged to the genetic ancestry cluster associated with self-reported Caucasian donors. The study was designed to test whether signatures of past pathogen exposure could be identified by cataloging public T cell receptors. The study profiled the T cell repertoires of more than 500 subjects by immunosequencing and related them to cytomegalovirus serostatus. Along with the roughly 670-subject first cohort, a separate validation cohort of over a hundred different subjects was used. High-throughput TCR immunosequencing, statistical association of individual TCRs with disease status, and machine learning were combined to predict cytomegalovirus infection status. To study patterns of TCR occurrence, a later analysis re-analyzed previously published TCR beta repertoires from under 750 donors and added high-resolution HLA genotyping. The later analysis used no new phenotypic data to find candidate immune exposures, relying instead on TCR beta sequences and their occurrence across donors. An earlier analysis of some 500 of the donors used high-throughput TCR beta sequencing to judge whether each TCR beta V gene segment behaved as functional or pseudogenic. Donor age, sex, ethnicity and CMV serostatus were collected together with the repertoire data. A later genetic analysis used genome-wide SNP genotypes for about 60% of the roughly 670 donors, treating that subset as a discovery cohort. Every discovery cohort repertoire had been produced on one sequencing platform. Class I and class II HLA loci were covered by the typing at four-digit resolution. Typing coverage differed by locus: A, B, C, DRB1 and DQB1 were typed in about 620-640 donors, DQA1 in roughly 510, DPA1 in 600 to 610, and DPB1 in just under 490. A few DR-DQ haplotypes were treated as single units for association and clustering because of strong linkage in the cohort. Across some 400 genotyped donors of the cohort, an average of approximately 240,000 unique TCR beta nucleotide sequences per donor were sequenced, and approximately 17% of those sequences were non-productive.

The CDR3 runs 13 amino acids, cysteine and phenylalanine included. The only DNA kept is the CDR3, 39 bases in frame from the first base. V loses 6 bases of germline sequence and J loses 5 bases, and the interval between the two ends is 12 bases. The germline V gene sets CDR1 to MNHEY and CDR2 to SVGAGI. The library was built by means of the immunoSEQ multiplex PCR assay. For the multiplex PCR, a mixture combining 60 forward primers for TCR Vbeta segments and 13 reverse primers for TCR Jbeta segments was used. A multiplex PCR assay on genomic DNA amplified the CDR3 region of rearranged TCR beta genes. The amplified TCR beta libraries were sequenced on the Illumina HiSeq System as 87-base-pair reads. The original pipeline was this. In a later analysis, tens of millions of unique TCR beta chains were counted across the approximately 640 repertoires, and approximately 11 million of these chains were shared by at least two donors. Raw reads were error-corrected and collapsed into unique sequences by a nearest-neighbor algorithm in which closely related sequences were merged to remove PCR and sequencing errors. To assign V, D and J gene segments, CDR3 sequences were aligned to IMGT reference sequences. Each retained sequence needed at least a six-nucleotide match to both a V gene segment and a J gene segment. Rearrangements were classified as productive when the CDR3 lacked stop codons and remained in frame with V and J, and all other rearrangements were classified as non-productive. CDR3 was defined according to IMGT convention as the region running from the second conserved V-encoded cysteine to the conserved J-encoded phenylalanine. The earlier analysis of about 610 of the donors excluded sequences that lacked an unambiguous match to a single V gene segment. In an earlier analysis of approximately 610 of the donors, V segments were called functional above 56.7% productive rearrangements and were called segregating when the between-donor standard deviation exceeded 5%. A statistical classification framework was built to diagnose cytomegalovirus status from the catalog of TCR beta chain sequences. V and J gene assignment, in a later analysis, came from comparing TCR nucleotide sequences with IMGT/GENE-DB human TR gene sequences. The TCRdist pipeline was used in a later analysis to assign CDR3 sequences and most-parsimonious VDJ recombination scenarios. A later analysis defined each TCR beta chain by its CDR3 amino acid sequence plus V-gene family, and excluded reads lacking a unique V-gene family. As a way to deal with suspected cross-contamination and a sequencing artifact, a later analysis dropped hundreds of nucleotide sequences that were highly shared and had low generation probability. In a later analysis, a clonal expansion index was calculated for each public chain from normalized within-repertoire ranks of inferred template counts. A later analysis computed generation probabilities with a VDJ recombination model fitted to out-of-frame rearrangements, and checked the results against IGoR. In a later analysis, TCR-TCR, TCR-HLA and TCR-CMV co-occurrence was scored with hypergeometric tests, and a repertoire-size bias correction was applied to TCR pairs. A later analysis estimated false discovery rates by permuting HLA or CMV assignments 20 times. In a later analysis, co-occurring TCRs were grouped using DBSCAN, and TCRdist sequence similarity was added for clustering within HLA-allele-positive subsets. Co-occurrence clustering excluded repertoires with fewer than 30,000 or more than 120,000 public chains, plus five with anomalous nucleotide sharing. The source is immuneACCESS, and TCRdb retained only in-frame sequences with V and J called. Part of the clones is not carried over; for the studies checked, unresolved V genes explain less than half of this, and the remainder is unexplained. The V and J calls and clone size are taken from that table; D and trimming were inferred from the DNA. This sample's table contains 180,000 or so clones. The ten largest clones represent about 0.81% of the sample.

The study at large found these results: Because HLA typing was missing for some donors at each locus, association tests included only the typed subset. An earlier analysis of 587 of the donors showed that most TCR beta V segments appeared in productive rearrangements either about 90% or about 30% of the time, which broadly matched IMGT annotations. Only TCR beta chains were sequenced in this cohort, and the absence of alpha or paired-chain data limited detectable features. A further reported finding was that TCR beta sequences accurately predicted the HLA-A and HLA-B alleles for most subjects in the first cohort. Specific HLA alleles were associated with over 15,000 TCR beta sequences at a false discovery rate of 0.05 in a later analysis. Cytomegalovirus status was reported to be diagnosed by the classifier with high specificity and sensitivity in both the original and validation cohorts. A few of the identified cytomegalovirus-associated TCR beta chains were confirmed in vitro to be specific for cytomegalovirus antigens. Because counts were too low, 15 or so rarely observed V segments, including chromosome 9 orphons, were excluded from the earlier analysis of 587 of the donors. In a later analysis, HLA-associated TCR beta chains were found to be more clonally expanded and to have lower generation probabilities than equally common non-associated chains. Compared with the approximately 710-donor mean, donors in an Asian-associated ancestry cluster had fewer N-insertions in productive TCRs, according to a later genetic analysis. The authors suggested that the approach could potentially be generalized to other disease states and immunological phenotypes. Some IMGT-functional V segments, including TRBV6-2 and TRBV6-3, could not be told apart with the 87-base-pair reads, so those segments were excluded. In a later analysis, the rate of TCR association differed among HLA loci, with DRB1 alleles having the most associated TCRs and HLA-C alleles having the fewest. An association between a missense DCLRE1C variant and V-gene and J-gene trimming of TCR beta chains was found in a later genetic analysis and replicated in an independent cohort. According to a later analysis, parvovirus B19, influenza, CMV and Epstein-Barr virus appeared linked to several top co-occurrence clusters. Immune exposure information for the cohort was limited to CMV serostatus. Strong co-occurrence of HLA alleles, especially DR and DQ, made assigning TCR associations to individual alleles difficult. Roughly uniform sequencing depth across donors was assumed in presence/absence analyses, although this assumption may not hold. A total of 150 to 200 TCR beta chains were listed by the study as associated with cytomegalovirus. While some public TCRs were present in many individuals, most TCR sequences turned up only very rarely across donors. Correlated functional status among segregating V segments might reflect linkage disequilibrium, but an unknown experimental factor could not be ruled out. A cluster of highly shared sequence variants was judged likely to represent a technical artifact of the sequencing pipeline. In a later analysis, most CMV-associated TCR beta chains were found to appear HLA-restricted, with HLA associations seemingly driven largely by CMV exposure.

In total, fewer than 750 healthy bone marrow donors made up the cohort. Cohort members were all nominally healthy when sampled, although unrecorded immune exposures were likely present. The donor tested CMV seropositive, placing the donor among the 289 seropositive members of the cohort. Every donor gave a peripheral blood sample, and the peripheral blood mononuclear cells from that sample were used for TCR beta sequencing. The Qiagen DNeasy Blood Extraction Kit was used to extract genomic DNA from the blood cell samples. The specimen was PBMCs. This clonotype was sampled from a woman between 18 and 29 years old in good health and CMV-seropositive. The sequence links TRBV6-5 to TRBJ2-3, with no D gene named confidently. The DNA sequence is as follows: TGTGCCAGCAGCAACGCCGGTAGAGATACGCAGTATTTT. This sequence encodes CASSNAGRDTQYF.